What follows are 25 T cell receptor beta chains derived from one specimen sequenced in a study of Ad26.COV2.S vaccination and SARS-CoV-2 variants. Specified treatment: some 20 received Ad26.COV2.S at low or high dose, single or two shots; several received placebo; per-sample allocation not given. Sampling occurred on day 63 after the first vaccine or placebo injection. Clones were sequenced by immunoSEQ multiplex PCR, and TCRdb holds only the in-frame ones, with some missing. The table records 200,000 to 250,000 clones, over 75% of them present only once. Specimen: peripheral blood, collected in a trial of Ad26.COV2.S vaccine versus placebo. Receptors originate from a person aged 18-65 years who received the Ad26.COV2.S COVID-19 vaccine or a placebo.

The chain combines TRBV4-1 with TRBJ2-3; D possibly corresponds to TRBD2 (7 bases). Germline V gene sequence: CDR1 MGHRA, CDR2 YSYEKL. The CDR3 covers 18 residues. V was shortened by 0 bases and J by 0 bases, with 16 bases between the two germline ends. This CDR3 is CASSQDGTIGGSTDTQYF. The CDR3 region has the DNA TGCGCCAGCAGCCAAGATGGGACTATAGGGGGAAGCACAGATACGCAGTATTTT.

V and J are TRBV30 and TRBJ2-7; no reliable D call. Between the trimmed V and J ends, which lost 0 bases and 5 bases, there was a span of 2 bases. The CDR3 runs 10 residues. Per the germline V gene, CDR1 is GTSNPN and CDR2 is SVGIG (reference sequence). The CDR3 nucleotides are TGTGCCTGGAGTGTCCACGAGCAGTACTTC. Residues: CAWSVHEQYF.

CDR3 in DNA: TGTGCCAGCAGTGCGTCCGGTAACTACGAGCAGTACTTC. It translates to CASSASGNYEQYF. The chain employs TRBV2 and TRBJ2-7, with D unclear. Per the germline V gene, CDR1 is SNHLY and CDR2 is FYNNEI. V gave up 4 bases and J gave up 3 bases, with 10 bases separating them. This CDR3 comprises 13 residues.

The chain joins TRBV5-1 to TRBJ2-3; no definite D call. Germline CDR1 reads SGHRS; CDR2 reads YFSETQ. The CDR3 runs 12 residues. Between the trimmed V and J ends, which lost 1 base and 4 bases, there was a span of 4 bases. The CDR3: CASSLLADTQYF. The CDR3 region has the DNA TGCGCCAGCAGCTTGTTAGCAGATACGCAGTATTTT.

This clone was recorded only once. The CDR3, as DNA: TGTGCCAGCAGTCCTAGACAGGGTCCCTACAATGAGCAGTTCTTC. It specifies CASSPRQGPYNEQFF. This sequence joins TRBV9 and TRBJ2-1; 7 positions match TRBD1. Germline values: CDR1 SGDLS, CDR2 YYNGEE. The CDR3 length is 15 residues. V dropped 5 bases and J dropped 2; count of bases not matched to a gene: 7.

The chain recombines TRBV5-1 with TRBJ2-5; 8 nucleotides match TRBD2. Trimming cost V 4 bases and J 5 bases; bases outside gene matches: 16. The CDR3 has 17 residues. Looked up from germline, CDR1 is SGHRS and CDR2 is YFSETQ. The CDR3 loop reads CASSDWMRRGAVETQYF. The CDR3 DNA reads as TGCGCCAGCAGCGATTGGATGAGGCGGGGGGCGGTTGAGACCCAGTACTTC.

The table lists this clone with a few counts. V and J are TRBV11-3 and TRBJ1-3; TRBD1 might be the D (5 bases). Germline assignment: CDR1 SGHNT and CDR2 YENEEA. With 4 bases removed from V and 8 bases from J, the gap between germline ends came to 12 bases. CDR3 length: 13 residues. As DNA, the CDR3 is TGTGCCAGCAGCTCCCCCAGGGAGCACACCATATATTTT. It encodes CASSSPREHTIYF.

The V call is TRBV7-9, the J call TRBJ2-5; 11 nucleotides line up with TRBD2. CDR3 size: 14 residues. Germline V gene lookup returns CDR1 SEHNR and CDR2 FQNEAQ (reference sequence). The ends lost 5 bases at V and 5 bases at J; junction bases unmatched: 4. This CDR3 reads CASSVSGGAETQYF. The CDR3 bases are TGTGCCAGCAGCGTTAGCGGGGGGGCTGAGACCCAGTACTTC.

J is TRBJ2-2 and V is TRBV7-3, with 15 nucleotides matching TRBD2. Unmatched junction bases numbered 8, after V lost 5 bases and J lost 4 bases. Germline V lookup: CDR1 SGHTA, CDR2 FQGTGA. CDR3 length equals 18 residues. CDR3: CASSQEGLAGGRTGELFF. The CDR3 DNA reads TGTGCCAGCAGCCAGGAGGGACTAGCGGGGGGCCGCACCGGGGAGCTGTTTTTT.

V is TRBV19 and J is TRBJ2-2; TRBD2 agrees at 11 bases. After removal of 5 bases from V and 3 bases from J, the junction contained 5 bases not matched to a gene. The germline V gene encodes CDR1 LNHDA and CDR2 SQIVND (reference sequence). The CDR3 runs to 16 residues. This CDR3 reads CASSPGTSGYTGELFF. The CDR3, as DNA: TGTGCCAGTAGTCCCGGGACTAGCGGATACACCGGGGAGCTGTTTTTT.

The genes are TRBV29-1 and TRBJ2-7; D is perhaps TRBD2 (6 bases). The CDR3 extends over 16 amino acids. Germline values: CDR1 SQVTM, CDR2 ANQGSEA. Trimming took off 0 bases at V and 0 bases at J, with 15 bases between the two ends. This CDR3 reads CSVEEVSSDLSYEQYF. In nucleotides, the CDR3 is TGCAGCGTTGAAGAAGTTTCTAGCGACCTCTCCTACGAGCAGTACTTC.

The chain employs TRBV7-9 and TRBJ1-2; D is uncertain. CDR1 and CDR2 (germline): SEHNR, FQNEAQ (reference sequence). This CDR3 contains 13 residues. Trimming cost V 0 bases and J 2 bases, with 4 bases left between them. DNA for the CDR3: TGTGCCAGCAGCTTAGCAGAGAACTATGGCTACACCTTC. It encodes CASSLAENYGYTF.

CDR3 protein: CASSPDGQGAFEQYF. The CDR3 DNA follows: TGCGCCAGCAGCCCGGATGGACAGGGGGCATTCGAGCAGTACTTC. V and J are TRBV5-1 and TRBJ2-7; TRBD1 agrees at 11 bases. V was clipped by 4 bases and J by 6 bases; unmatched bases: 9. CDR3 length: 15 amino acids. CDR1 and CDR2 from the germline V gene are SGHRS and YFSETQ. Based on the CDR3 plus reference TRBV5-1 and TRBJ2-7, the full variable domain is KAGVTQTPRYLIKTRGQQVTLSCSPISGHRSVSWYQQTPGQGLQFLFEYFSETQRNKGNFPGRFSGRQFSNSRSEMNVSTLELGDSALYLCASSPDGQGAFEQYFGPGTRLTVT.

V and J are TRBV5-4 and TRBJ2-3; a weak D match, TRBD1 (6 bases). Germline assignment: CDR1 SGHNT and CDR2 YYREEE (reference sequence). This CDR3 spans 14 amino acids. V was shortened by 0 bases and J by 4 bases, with 9 bases between the two germline ends. DNA for the CDR3: TGTGCCAGCAGCTTGGAACAGGGCTCAGATACGCAGTATTTT. Translating it yields CASSLEQGSDTQYF.

The chain recombines TRBV3-1 (or the pseudogene TRBV3-2) with TRBJ1-5; 10 bases fit TRBD1. Germline V lookup: CDR1 LGHDT, CDR2 YNNKEL (reference sequence). V trimming: 3 bases; J trimming: 2 bases; junction bases outside the gene matches: 4. The CDR3 is 16 residues long. CDR3 in amino acids: CASSQAGTGGNQPQHF. The CDR3 bases are TGTGCCAGCAGCCAGGCCGGGACAGGGGGCAATCAGCCCCAGCATTTT.

The V gene is TRBV7-2, the J gene TRBJ2-1; TRBD2 matches 12 bases. Per germline, CDR1 SGHTA and CDR2 FQGNSA. The CDR3 covers 19 residues. With V trimmed by 6 bases and J by 5 bases, 17 bases remained unmatched. The CDR3 loop is CASRTVGTSGFTFNNEQFF. The DNA of the CDR3 is TGTGCCAGCAGGACGGTAGGGACTAGCGGGTTTACTTTTAACAATGAGCAGTTCTTC.

The rearrangement uses TRBV7-2 and TRBJ1-1; D gene unclear. This CDR3 region has 14 residues. In germline, CDR1 is SGHTA, CDR2 FQGNSA. Deletions cut 0 bases from V and 2 bases from J, with 7 bases between. The CDR3 protein is CASSLAQKNTEAFF. The CDR3 DNA follows: TGTGCCAGCAGCTTAGCACAGAAAAACACTGAAGCTTTCTTT.

In this sample, this clone turned up a few times. The J gene is TRBJ1-2, the V gene TRBV29-1; no clear D. The V end was cut by 3 bases, the J end by 0 bases, with 14 bases between. This CDR3 is 15 amino acids long. Germline V lookup: CDR1 SQVTM, CDR2 ANQGSEA. In DNA, the CDR3 is TGCAGCGTTGATGGCCGGACCGCCCCTAACTATGGCTACACCTTC. Its translation is CSVDGRTAPNYGYTF. Supplemented by reference TRBV29-1 and TRBJ1-2, the full variable domain reads SAVISQKPSRDICQRGTSLTIQCQVDSQVTMMFWYRQQPGQSLTLIATANQGSEATYESGFVIDKFPISRPNLTFSTLTVSNMSPEDSSIYLCSVDGRTAPNYGYTFGSGTRLTVV.

The V call is TRBV5-8, the J call TRBJ2-3; 8 bases match TRBD1. The length of the CDR3 is 18 residues. CDR1 SGHTS and CDR2 YDEGEE come from the germline V gene. The J segment lost 0 bases and the V segment lost 5 bases, leaving 14 bases of the junction unmatched. DNA for the CDR3: TGTGCCAGCAGATCGTCGCAGGACAGGGTCGTTAGCACAGATACGCAGTATTTT. Translating gives CASRSSQDRVVSTDTQYF.

This clone turned up a few times. This chain connects TRBV28 to TRBJ2-4, with D perhaps TRBD2 (5 bases). The length of the CDR3 is 14 residues. V was cut by 4 bases and J by 2 bases, with 9 bases left in between. The germline gives CDR1 MDHEN, CDR2 SYDVKM. CDR3 loop: CASSSRGTKNIQYF. The CDR3 nucleotides are TGTGCCAGCAGTTCCCGGGGAACCAAAAACATTCAGTACTTC.

Of note for this clone: One end of the junction is discordant with germline, which a read error may explain. V is TRBV24-1 and J is TRBJ2-7, with 10 nucleotides matching TRBD1. The CDR3 has 13 residues. Germline V gene lookup returns CDR1 KGHDR and CDR2 SFDVKD. CDR3 nucleotide sequence: TGTGCCACCAGTGAAGGGTTCGGACAGGGGGAGAACTTC. The encoded protein is CATSEGFGQGENF.

This rearrangement joins TRBV19 to TRBJ1-2; D remains unclear. Trimming removed 2 bases from V and 7 bases from J, with 14 bases in between. The CDR3 is 14 residues long. Germline-derived CDR1 and CDR2 are LNHDA and SQIVND (reference sequence). The CDR3 coding sequence is TGTGCCAGTAGTATATCGACGCAACTGGGTGGCTACACCTTC. This encodes CASSISTQLGGYTF.

The chain combines TRBV18 with TRBJ2-7; 7 bases fit TRBD1. The CDR3 spans 14 residues. The junction had 8 bases not matched to a gene; V was cut back by 2 bases and J by 7 bases. In germline, CDR1 is KGHSH, CDR2 LQKENI. In nucleotides, the CDR3 is TGTGCCAGCTCACCAGGCAGGGGGTCTGGAGAGCAGTACTTC. Translating it yields CASSPGRGSGEQYF. The full variable domain, rest sourced from reference TRBV18 and TRBJ2-7, is NAGVMQNPRHLVRRRGQEARLRCSPMKGHSHVYWYRQLPEEGLKFMVYLQKENIIDESGMPKERFSAEFPKEGPSILRIQQVVRGDSAAYFCASSPGRGSGEQYFGPGTRLTVT.

The CDR3 protein is CASSYSRQGNQPQHF. The CDR3 coding sequence is TGTGCCAGCAGTTACTCCCGACAGGGGAACCAGCCCCAGCATTTT. V gene TRBV6-5 combines with J gene TRBJ1-5; 8 positions agree with TRBD1. The CDR3 consists of 15 residues. The germline V gene has CDR1 MNHEY and CDR2 SVGAGI. The V segment lost 0 bases and the J segment 7 bases; nucleotides outside the gene matches: 5.

This clone occurred once. V usage is TRBV3-1 (or the pseudogene TRBV3-2) and J usage is TRBJ1-3; perhaps TRBD1 as D (5 bases). V lost 4 bases and J 4 bases, leaving 14 bases between the germline ends. Germline V gene data show CDR1 as LGHDT and CDR2 as YNNKEL (reference sequence). The CDR3 contains 15 residues. This CDR3 is CASSLIGGAGNTIYF. CDR3 sequence (DNA): TGTGCCAGCAGCCTAATCGGGGGTGCGGGAAACACCATATATTTT.